What follows are 21 T cell receptor beta chains derived from one specimen sequenced in a study of blood T cell repertoires in COVID-19. Libraries were prepared by immunoSEQ multiplex PCR; TCRdb keeps only in-frame clonotypes and omits some of them. The repertoire has about 170,000 clones, roughly 85% of them found once; the top ten carry about 20%. Sequenced sample: PBMCs or T cells enriched from blood (not recorded which). The source of these receptors is a woman in her seventies in a cohort exposed to, infected with or recovered from COVID-19 (not recorded which).

The chain recombines TRBV28 with TRBJ1-3; no reliable D call. Germline CDR1 reads MDHEN; CDR2 reads SYDVKM. This CDR3 has 18 residues. The V end was cut by 6 bases, the J end by 0 bases, with 21 bases between. For the CDR3, the DNA is TGTGCCAGCAGCCCCTGGCAAACCGCTGTTAACTCTGGAAACACCATATATTTT. As protein: CASSPWQTAVNSGNTIYF.

This clone occurred a few times. The chain employs TRBV11-1 and TRBJ2-1; 7 bases match TRBD2. Per the germline V gene, CDR1 is SGHAT and CDR2 is FQDESV (reference sequence). This CDR3 spans 16 amino acids. The junction had 4 bases not matched to a gene; V was cut back by 0 bases and J by 2 bases. The DNA of the CDR3 is TGTGCCAGCAGCTTAGCGGCTAGCGGTGCCTACAATGAGCAGTTCTTC. Translating gives CASSLAASGAYNEQFF.

This chain links TRBV15 with TRBJ1-6, with D uncertain. The CDR3 spans 13 residues. V lost 0 bases and J 10 bases, leaving 7 bases between the germline ends. Germline V gene sequence: CDR1 LNHNV, CDR2 YYDKDF (reference sequence). The CDR3 nucleotides read TGTGCCACCAGCAGAGAGCGAGAATCACCCCTCCACTTT. Residues: CATSRERESPLHF.

The chain recombines TRBV29-1 with TRBJ2-3, with 7 bases fitting TRBD1. The V gene's germline CDR1 is SQVTM and CDR2 ANQGSEA. The CDR3 has 14 residues. Trimming took 2 bases from V and 4 from J; bases not matched to a gene: 6. In DNA, the CDR3 is TGCAGCGTTGAACCGGGACAGCTGGCAGATACGCAGTATTTT. Amino acid sequence: CSVEPGQLADTQYF.

This clone was seen a single time. This chain's CDR3 is CASSLFEVQPQHF. The CDR3, as DNA: TGTGCCAGCAGTTTATTTGAGGTTCAGCCCCAGCATTTT. The J gene is TRBJ1-5, the V gene TRBV28; D is unresolved. Deletions cut 1 base from V and 6 bases from J, with 7 bases between. CDR1 and CDR2 (germline): MDHEN, SYDVKM. The CDR3 contains 13 residues.

The genes are TRBV2 and TRBJ1-1; 8 bases fit TRBD1. CDR3 size: 12 residues. CDR1 is SNHLY, CDR2 FYNNEI, per germline. The junction had 2 bases not matched to a gene; V was cut back by 6 bases and J by 5 bases. As DNA, the CDR3 is TGTGCCAGCAGAACAGGGGGGACTGAAGCTTTCTTT. It yields the protein CASRTGGTEAFF.

The chain recombines TRBV5-1 with TRBJ2-1; possibly TRBD1 for D (5 bases). Trimming cost V 1 base and J 10 bases, with 21 bases left between them. Germline values: CDR1 SGHRS, CDR2 YFSETQ. The CDR3 spans 16 residues. The CDR3, as DNA: TGCGCCAGCAGCTTGAATGTGCAGGGTAGTTTAGGAGAGCAGTTCTTC. It translates to CASSLNVQGSLGEQFF.

The chain has TRBV2 and TRBJ2-7; the match to TRBD1 covers 10 bases. This CDR3 is 15 amino acids long. Germline V gene sequence: CDR1 SNHLY, CDR2 FYNNEI. V was pared by 5 bases and J by 2 bases, with 6 bases of the junction left unmatched. CDR3 DNA: TGTGCCAGCAGTTCCCCTGGACAGGGGGCCTACGAGCAGTACTTC. Its protein product is CASSSPGQGAYEQYF.

Worth noting for this clone: The same CDR3 can be traced to other DNA sequences in this sample. V and J are TRBV7-3 and TRBJ2-2, with 8 bases that match TRBD1. With 5 bases clipped from V and 3 bases from J, the junction kept 2 bases outside the gene matches. CDR3 length equals 14 residues. Germline CDR1 SGHTA, CDR2 FQGTGA. In nucleotides, the CDR3 is TGTGCCAGCAGCCAACAGGGGGACACCGGGGAGCTGTTTTTT. Translation gives CASSQQGDTGELFF.

The chain combines TRBV19 with TRBJ1-1; 7 bases are a match to TRBD1. J lost 0 bases, V lost 10 bases, and 8 bases had no gene match. CDR1 LNHDA and CDR2 SQIVND come from the germline V gene (reference sequence). This CDR3 contains 14 residues. CDR3: CATETGQMNTEAFF. In DNA, the CDR3 is TGTGCCACCGAGACGGGACAGATGAACACTGAAGCTTTCTTT.

The chain joins TRBV2 to TRBJ2-5; TRBD1 aligns across 8 bases. The CDR3 spans 18 residues. The ends lost 4 bases at V and 3 bases at J; junction bases unmatched: 16. Germline values: CDR1 SNHLY, CDR2 FYNNEI. The CDR3 protein is CASSAWGPQGGFKETQYF. CDR3 DNA: TGTGCCAGCAGTGCCTGGGGGCCACAGGGGGGTTTTAAAGAGACCCAGTACTTC.

Only a few counts were recorded for this clone. The V call is TRBV11-3, the J call TRBJ2-4; 7 bases map to TRBD1. Germline assignment: CDR1 SGHNT and CDR2 YENEEA. The CDR3 sequence is 15 residues long. V trimming: 1 base; J trimming: 0 bases; junction bases outside the gene matches: 0. The CDR3 loop reads CASSLGQGAKNIQYF. The DNA for the CDR3 is TGTGCCAGCAGCTTAGGACAGGGAGCCAAAAACATTCAGTACTTC. The full variable domain, in which reference TRBV11-3 and TRBJ2-4 provide the parts outside the CDR3, is EAGVVQSPRYKIIEKKQPVAFWCNPISGHNTLYWYLQNLGQGPELLIRYENEEAVDDSQLPKDRFSAERLKGVDSTLKIQPAELGDSAVYLCASSLGQGAKNIQYFGAGTRLSVL.

The chain recombines TRBV28 with TRBJ1-1; no reliable D call. Germline V gene lookup returns CDR1 MDHEN and CDR2 SYDVKM. The V end lost 6 bases, the J end lost 4 bases, and 12 bases lay between the germline ends. The CDR3 totals 13 residues. The CDR3 bases are TGTGCCAGCAGCTCTCGGGGTGTCACTGAAGCTTTCTTT. Translating it yields CASSSRGVTEAFF.

V and J are TRBV28 and TRBJ1-1, with TRBD1 as a possible D gene (6 bases). The CDR3 loop spans 14 amino acids. Per germline, CDR1 MDHEN and CDR2 SYDVKM. V was shortened by 8 bases and J by 1 base, with 14 bases between the two germline ends. CDR3 DNA sequence: TGTGCCAGCGGGACACCAGGACGGAACACTGAAGCTTTCTTT. It codes for CASGTPGRNTEAFF.

This clone was counted between two and nine times. The gene calls are TRBV9 and TRBJ1-5; no firm D call. CDR1 SGDLS and CDR2 YYNGEE come from the germline V gene. The CDR3 sequence is 14 residues long. V lost 2 bases and J 1 base, leaving 7 bases between the germline ends. The CDR3 DNA follows: TGTGCCAGCAGCGTTGGACTAAGCAATCAGCCCCAGCATTTT. Translating gives CASSVGLSNQPQHF. Together with reference TRBV9 and TRBJ1-5, the CDR3 gives the full variable domain: DSGVTQTPKHLITATGQRVTLRCSPRSGDLSVYWYQQSLDQGLQFLIQYYNGEERAKGNILERFSAQQFPDLHSELNLSSLELGDSALYFCASSVGLSNQPQHFGDGTRLSIL.

The V and J genes are TRBV7-2 and TRBJ1-1; TRBD1 might be the D (5 bases). The germline V gene encodes CDR1 SGHTA and CDR2 FQGNSA. This CDR3 comprises 15 residues. V was cut by 4 bases and J by 0 bases, with 12 bases left in between. This CDR3 is CASSSSKGMNTEAFF. The CDR3 region has the DNA TGTGCCAGCAGCTCCAGCAAGGGGATGAACACTGAAGCTTTCTTT.

The chain carries TRBV6-5 and TRBJ1-1; no clear D. The V and J ends lost 6 bases and 0 bases respectively, with 11 bases between them. Germline assignment: CDR1 MNHEY and CDR2 SVGAGI. The CDR3 length is 14 residues. This chain's CDR3 is CASSRTSLNTEAFF. In DNA form, the CDR3 reads TGTGCCAGCAGCCGAACTTCCTTGAACACTGAAGCTTTCTTT.

The J gene is TRBJ2-3, the V gene TRBV20-1, with 8 bases aligning to TRBD1. From germline, CDR1 is DFQATT and CDR2 SNEGSKA (reference sequence). This CDR3 spans 11 amino acids. Unmatched junction bases numbered 0, after V lost 6 bases and J lost 4 bases. CDR3 protein: CSAQGADTQYF. The DNA of the CDR3 is TGCAGTGCACAGGGGGCAGATACGCAGTATTTT.

The rearrangement joins TRBV18 to TRBJ1-3, with TRBD1 matching 7 bases. The trim removed 3 bases at V and 0 bases at J, leaving 2 bases unmatched. The CDR3 has 15 amino acids. Germline V gives CDR1 KGHSH, CDR2 LQKENI. The CDR3 DNA follows: TGTGCCAGCTCACCGAGGGACAGCTCTGGAAACACCATATATTTT. Its protein is CASSPRDSSGNTIYF.

CDR3 region: CASSPRGLAGTGELFF. CDR3 sequence (DNA): TGTGCCAGCAGCCCAAGGGGACTAGCTGGCACCGGGGAGCTGTTTTTT. The chain joins TRBV9 to TRBJ2-2; 9 bases fit TRBD2. Germline loops: CDR1 SGDLS, CDR2 YYNGEE. V dropped 4 bases and J dropped 4; count of bases not matched to a gene: 8. This CDR3 spans 16 amino acids.

This chain uses TRBV24-1 with TRBJ1-2; D remains ambiguous. The CDR3 totals 15 residues. The germline V gene has CDR1 KGHDR and CDR2 SFDVKD. Trimming took 2 bases from V and 4 from J, leaving 13 bases between them. The CDR3 region is CATSDSQTELYGYTF. The CDR3 bases are TGTGCCACCAGTGATTCCCAAACAGAACTCTATGGCTACACCTTC.